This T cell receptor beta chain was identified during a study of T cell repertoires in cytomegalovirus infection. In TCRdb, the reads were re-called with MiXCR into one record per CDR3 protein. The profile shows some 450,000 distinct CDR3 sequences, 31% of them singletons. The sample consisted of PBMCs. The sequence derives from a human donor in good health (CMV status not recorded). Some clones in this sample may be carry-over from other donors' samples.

The CDR3 bases are TGTGCCAGTAGTATAACTTGGGGTCCGAACACTGAAGCTTTCTTT. This gives the protein CASSITWGPNTEAFF. V usage is TRBV19 and J usage is TRBJ1-1; no reliable D call. Germline CDR1 reads LNHDA; CDR2 reads SQIVND (reference sequence). Deletions cut 2 bases from V and 1 base from J, with 11 bases between. This CDR3 comprises 15 residues.